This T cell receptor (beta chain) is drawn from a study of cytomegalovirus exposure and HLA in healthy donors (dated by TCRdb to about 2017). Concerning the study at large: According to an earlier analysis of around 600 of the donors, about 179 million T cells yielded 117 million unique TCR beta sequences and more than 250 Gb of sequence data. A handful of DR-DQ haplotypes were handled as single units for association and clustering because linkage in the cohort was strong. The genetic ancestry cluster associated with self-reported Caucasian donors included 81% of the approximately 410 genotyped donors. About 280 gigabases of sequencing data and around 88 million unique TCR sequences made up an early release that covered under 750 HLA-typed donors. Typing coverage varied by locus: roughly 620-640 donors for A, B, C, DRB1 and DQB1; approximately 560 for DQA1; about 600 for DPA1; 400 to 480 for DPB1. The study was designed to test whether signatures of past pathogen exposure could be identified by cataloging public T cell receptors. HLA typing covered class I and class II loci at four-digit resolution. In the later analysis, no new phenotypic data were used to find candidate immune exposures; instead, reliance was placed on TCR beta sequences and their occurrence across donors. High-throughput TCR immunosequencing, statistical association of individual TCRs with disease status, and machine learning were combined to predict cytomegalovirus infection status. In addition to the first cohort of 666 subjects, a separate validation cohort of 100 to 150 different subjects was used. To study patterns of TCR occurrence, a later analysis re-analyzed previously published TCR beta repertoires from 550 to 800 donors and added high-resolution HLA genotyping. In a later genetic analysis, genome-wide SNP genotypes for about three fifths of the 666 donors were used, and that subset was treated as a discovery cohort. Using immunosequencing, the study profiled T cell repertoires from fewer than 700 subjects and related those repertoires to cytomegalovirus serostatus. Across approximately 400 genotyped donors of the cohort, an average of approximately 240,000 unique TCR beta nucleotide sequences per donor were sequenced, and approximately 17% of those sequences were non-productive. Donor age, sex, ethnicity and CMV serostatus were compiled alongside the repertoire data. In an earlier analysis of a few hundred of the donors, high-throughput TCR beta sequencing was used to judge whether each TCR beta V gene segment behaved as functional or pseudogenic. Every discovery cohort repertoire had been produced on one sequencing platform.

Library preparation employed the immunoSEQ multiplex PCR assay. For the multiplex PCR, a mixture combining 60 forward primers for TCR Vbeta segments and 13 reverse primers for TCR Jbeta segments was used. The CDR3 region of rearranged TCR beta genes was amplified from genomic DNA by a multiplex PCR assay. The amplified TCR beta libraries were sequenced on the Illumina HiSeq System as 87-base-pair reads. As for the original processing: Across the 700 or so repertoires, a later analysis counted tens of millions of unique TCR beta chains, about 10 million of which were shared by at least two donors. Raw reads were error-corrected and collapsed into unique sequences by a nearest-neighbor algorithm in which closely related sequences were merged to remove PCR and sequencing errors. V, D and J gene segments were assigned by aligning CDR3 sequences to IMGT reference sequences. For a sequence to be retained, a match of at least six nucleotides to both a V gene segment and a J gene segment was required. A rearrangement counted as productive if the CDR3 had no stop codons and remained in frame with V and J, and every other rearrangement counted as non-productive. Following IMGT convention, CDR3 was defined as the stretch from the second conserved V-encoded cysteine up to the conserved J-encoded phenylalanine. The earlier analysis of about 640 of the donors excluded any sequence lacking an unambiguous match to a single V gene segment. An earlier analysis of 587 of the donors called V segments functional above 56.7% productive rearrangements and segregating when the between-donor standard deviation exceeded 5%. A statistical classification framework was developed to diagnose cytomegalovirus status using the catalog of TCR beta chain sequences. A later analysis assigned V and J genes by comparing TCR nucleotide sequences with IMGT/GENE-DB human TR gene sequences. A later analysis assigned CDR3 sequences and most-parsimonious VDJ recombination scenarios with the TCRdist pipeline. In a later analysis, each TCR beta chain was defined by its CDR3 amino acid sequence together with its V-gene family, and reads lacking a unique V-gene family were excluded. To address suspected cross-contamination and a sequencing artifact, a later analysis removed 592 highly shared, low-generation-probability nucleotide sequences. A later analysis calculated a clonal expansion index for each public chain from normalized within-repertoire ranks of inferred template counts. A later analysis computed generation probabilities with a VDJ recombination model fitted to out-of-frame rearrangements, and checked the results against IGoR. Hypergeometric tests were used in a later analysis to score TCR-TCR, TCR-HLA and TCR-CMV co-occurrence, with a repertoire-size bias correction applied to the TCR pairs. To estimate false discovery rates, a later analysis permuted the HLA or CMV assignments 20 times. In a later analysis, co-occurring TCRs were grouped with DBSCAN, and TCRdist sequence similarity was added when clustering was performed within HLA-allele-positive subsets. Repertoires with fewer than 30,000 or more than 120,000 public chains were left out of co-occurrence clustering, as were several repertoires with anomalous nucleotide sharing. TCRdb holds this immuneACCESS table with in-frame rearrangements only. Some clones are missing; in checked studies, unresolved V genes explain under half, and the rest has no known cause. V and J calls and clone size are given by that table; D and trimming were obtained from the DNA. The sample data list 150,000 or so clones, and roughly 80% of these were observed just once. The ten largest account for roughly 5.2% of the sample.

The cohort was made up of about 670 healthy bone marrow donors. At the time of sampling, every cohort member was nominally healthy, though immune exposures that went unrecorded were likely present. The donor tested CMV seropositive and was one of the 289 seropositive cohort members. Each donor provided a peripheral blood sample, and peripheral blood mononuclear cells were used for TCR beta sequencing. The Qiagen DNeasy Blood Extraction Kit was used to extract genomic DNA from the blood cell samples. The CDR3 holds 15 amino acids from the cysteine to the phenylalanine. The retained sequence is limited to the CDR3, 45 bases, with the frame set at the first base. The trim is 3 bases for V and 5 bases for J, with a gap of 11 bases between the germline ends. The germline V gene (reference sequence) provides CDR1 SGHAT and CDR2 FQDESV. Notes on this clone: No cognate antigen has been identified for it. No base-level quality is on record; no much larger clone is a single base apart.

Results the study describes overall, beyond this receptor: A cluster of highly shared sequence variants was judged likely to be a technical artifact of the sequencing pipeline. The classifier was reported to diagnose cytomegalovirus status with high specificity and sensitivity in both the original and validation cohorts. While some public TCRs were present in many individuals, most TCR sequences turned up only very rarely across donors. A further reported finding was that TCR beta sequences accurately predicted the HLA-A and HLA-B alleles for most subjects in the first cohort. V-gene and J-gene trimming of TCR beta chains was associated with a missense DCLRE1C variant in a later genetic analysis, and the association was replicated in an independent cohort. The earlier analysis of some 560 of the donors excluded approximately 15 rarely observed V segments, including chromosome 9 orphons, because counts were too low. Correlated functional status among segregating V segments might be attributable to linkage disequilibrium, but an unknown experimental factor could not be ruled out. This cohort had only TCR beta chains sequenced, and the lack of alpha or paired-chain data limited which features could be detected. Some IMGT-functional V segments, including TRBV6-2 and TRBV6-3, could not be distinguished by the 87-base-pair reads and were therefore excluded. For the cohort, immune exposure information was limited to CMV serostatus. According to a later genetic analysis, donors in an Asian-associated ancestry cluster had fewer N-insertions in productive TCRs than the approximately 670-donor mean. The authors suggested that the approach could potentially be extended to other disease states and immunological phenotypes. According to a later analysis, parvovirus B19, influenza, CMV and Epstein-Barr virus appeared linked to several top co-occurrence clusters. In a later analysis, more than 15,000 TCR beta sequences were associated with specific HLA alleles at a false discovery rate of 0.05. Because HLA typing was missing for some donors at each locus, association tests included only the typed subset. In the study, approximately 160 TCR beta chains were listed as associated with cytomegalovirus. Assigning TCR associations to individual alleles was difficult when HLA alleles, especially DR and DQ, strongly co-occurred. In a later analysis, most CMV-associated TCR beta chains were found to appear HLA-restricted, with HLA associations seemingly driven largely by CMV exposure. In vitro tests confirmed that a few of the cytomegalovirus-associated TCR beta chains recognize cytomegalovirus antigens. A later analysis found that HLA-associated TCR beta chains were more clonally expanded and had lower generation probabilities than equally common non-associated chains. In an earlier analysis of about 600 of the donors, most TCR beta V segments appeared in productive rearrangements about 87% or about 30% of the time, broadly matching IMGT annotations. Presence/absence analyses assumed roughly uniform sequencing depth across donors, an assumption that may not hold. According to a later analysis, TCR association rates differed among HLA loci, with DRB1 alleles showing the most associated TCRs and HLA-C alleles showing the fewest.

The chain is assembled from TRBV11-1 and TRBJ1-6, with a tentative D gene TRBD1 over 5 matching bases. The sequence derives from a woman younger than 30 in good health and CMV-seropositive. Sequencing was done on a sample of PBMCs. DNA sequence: TGTGCCAGCAGCTTCACAGGAGCAGATAATTCACCCCTCCACTTT. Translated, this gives CASSFTGADNSPLHF.